These 21 T cell receptor beta chains were sequenced from one sample in a study of shared clonotypes between healthy human individuals. Naive CD8 isolation took CD45RO-negative cells positively selected for CCR7 and excluded terminally differentiated effector memory CD45RA+ cells. Only in-frame clones appear in the TCRdb table, and some are missing; sequencing was by immunoSEQ multiplex PCR. Of about 2.2 million clones listed, 85% to 95% are singletons. Sequenced: naive CD8+ T cells from PBMCs. Receptors were obtained from a man in his late teens or twenties in good health. Some clones in this sample may be carry-over from other donors' samples.

The rearrangement joins TRBV7-2 to TRBJ1-5; 10 bases are a match to TRBD1. J was trimmed by 4 bases and V by 5 bases; bases with no gene match: 5. This CDR3 comprises 15 residues. CDR1 is SGHTA, CDR2 FQGNSA, per germline. CDR3 sequence: CASSRGTGVNQPQHF. In DNA form, the CDR3 reads TGTGCCAGCAGCCGCGGGACAGGGGTAAATCAGCCCCAGCATTTT. The variable domain in full, completed from reference TRBV7-2 and TRBJ1-5, reads GAGVSQSPSNKVTEKGKDVELRCDPISGHTALYWYRQSLGQGLEFLIYFQGNSAPDKSGLPSDRFSAERTGGSVSTLTIQRTQQEDSAVYLCASSRGTGVNQPQHFGDGTRLSIL.

This clone was seen only once. This sequence joins TRBV9 and TRBJ1-2; 8 bases match TRBD1. The CDR3 has 14 amino acids. The germline CDR1 and CDR2 sequences are SGDLS and YYNGEE. J lost 7 bases, V lost 3 bases, and 8 bases had no gene match. The CDR3 coding sequence is TGTGCCAGCAGCGGACGACAGGGGTTGGGTGGCTACACCTTC. Its protein product is CASSGRQGLGGYTF.

The V and J genes are TRBV4-1 and TRBJ2-1, with D maybe TRBD2 (5 bases). CDR3 length: 15 amino acids. Trimming removed 6 bases at V and 8 bases at J, with 20 bases between. The germline gives CDR1 MGHRA, CDR2 YSYEKL. DNA for the CDR3: TGCGCCAGCAGACCTCAACCTAGCCCGATGGATGAGCAGTTCTTC. This codes for CASRPQPSPMDEQFF.

The chain joins TRBV4-2 to TRBJ2-7, with TRBD2 as a possible D gene (6 bases). The V end lost 0 bases, the J end lost 5 bases, and 14 bases lay between the germline ends. CDR1 and CDR2 from the germline V gene are LGHNA and YNFKEQ. This CDR3 is 15 amino acids long. Here the CDR3 DNA reads TGTGCCAGCAGCCAAGATCCAGGAGGGCCGGACGAGCAGTACTTC. This sequence encodes CASSQDPGGPDEQYF.

This sequence joins TRBV28 and TRBJ1-1; maybe TRBD1 (6 bases). Trimming took off 5 bases at V and 5 bases at J, with 15 bases between the two ends. The CDR3 runs to 14 residues. Germline CDR1 MDHEN, CDR2 SYDVKM. The DNA for the CDR3 is TGTGCCAGCAGTCCCTGGACAGAGCGGACTGAAGCTTTCTTT. This sequence encodes CASSPWTERTEAFF.

The rearrangement links TRBV6-6 to TRBJ1-5; no definite D call. This CDR3 comprises 15 residues. Germline V gives CDR1 MNHNY, CDR2 SVGAGI (reference sequence). The V end was cut by 0 bases, the J end by 3 bases, with 9 bases between. Written as DNA, the CDR3 is TGTGCCAGCAGTTACTCGCCGGAATACAATCAGCCCCAGCATTTT. Translated, it gives CASSYSPEYNQPQHF.

The rearrangement uses TRBV6-1 and TRBJ2-3; 10 bases fit TRBD2. The CDR3 length is 16 residues. With 3 bases clipped from V and 5 bases from J, the junction kept 8 bases outside the gene matches. Germline V gene lookup returns CDR1 MNHNS and CDR2 SASEGT. CDR3 coding DNA: TGTGCCAGCAGTGACCGAACTAGCGGGAAGAGAGATACGCAGTATTTT. Its translation is CASSDRTSGKRDTQYF.

The rearrangement joins TRBV7-3 to TRBJ2-6, with D unresolved. Per the germline V gene, CDR1 is SGHTA and CDR2 is FQGTGA. The germline V and J ends were trimmed by 5 bases and 0 bases, with 11 bases remaining between them. This CDR3 has 16 residues. The CDR3 reads CASSNSESSGANVLTF. The CDR3 DNA reads as TGTGCCAGCAGCAATTCTGAGAGCTCTGGGGCCAACGTCCTGACTTTC.

CDR3 loop: CASSFLTTGRVEAFF. In nucleotides, the CDR3 is TGTGCCAGCAGCTTCCTCACGACAGGGAGGGTTGAAGCTTTCTTT. The chain combines TRBV11-2 with TRBJ1-1; 7 bases align to TRBD1. This CDR3 is 15 amino acids long. V was pared by 3 bases and J by 7 bases, with 11 bases of the junction left unmatched. Per germline, CDR1 SGHAT and CDR2 FQNNGV. The full variable domain, rest sourced from reference TRBV11-2 and TRBJ1-1, is EAGVAQSPRYKIIEKRQSVAFWCNPISGHATLYWYQQILGQGPKLLIQFQNNGVVDDSQLPKDRFSAERLKGVDSTLKIQPAKLEDSAVYLCASSFLTTGRVEAFFGQGTRLTVV.

The rearrangement joins TRBV9 to TRBJ2-1, with 9 positions matching TRBD2. V was pared by 2 bases and J by 0 bases, with 12 bases of the junction left unmatched. The CDR3 spans 19 residues. Per germline, CDR1 SGDLS and CDR2 YYNGEE. The CDR3 here is CASSVPAGGSPSSYNEQFF. DNA of the CDR3: TGTGCCAGCAGCGTCCCGGCGGGAGGGTCCCCGAGCTCCTACAATGAGCAGTTCTTC.

J is TRBJ2-7 and V is TRBV27, with D tentatively TRBD1 or TRBD2 (5 bases each). CDR1 and CDR2 (germline): MNHEY, SMNVEV (reference sequence). The CDR3 has 16 residues. Between the trimmed V and J ends, which lost 4 bases and 7 bases, there was a span of 23 bases. The CDR3 nucleotides read TGTGCCAGCAGTTCCTCCCCCGGGGCCCCCGCTAGAGAGCAGTACTTC. Its protein product is CASSSSPGAPAREQYF.

V usage is TRBV7-7 and J usage is TRBJ2-7, with D possibly TRBD2 on 6 matching bases. There are 15 residues in the CDR3. Germline CDR1 is SSHAT and CDR2 is FNYEAQ (reference sequence). V was cut by 1 base and J by 4 bases, with 14 bases left in between. CDR3 loop: CASSLGPGDQYEQYF. CDR3 sequence (DNA): TGTGCCAGCAGCTTAGGGCCGGGAGATCAGTACGAGCAGTACTTC. The complete variable domain, with remaining parts taken from reference TRBV7-7 and TRBJ2-7, reads GAGVSQSPRYKVTKRGQDVTLRCDPISSHATLYWYQQALGQGPEFLTYFNYEAQPDKSGLPSDRFSAERPEGSISTLTIQRTEQRDSAMYRCASSLGPGDQYEQYFGPGTRLTVT.

As to this clone: The sample carries other DNA sequences with the same CDR3. This chain uses TRBV5-1 with TRBJ2-5; TRBD1 matches at 8 bases. The germline V gene has CDR1 SGHRS and CDR2 YFSETQ. J lost 3 bases, V lost 2 bases, and 3 bases had no gene match. This CDR3 contains 14 residues. CDR3 in DNA: TGCGCCAGCAGCTTATTGACAGGGGAAGAGACCCAGTACTTC. This codes for CASSLLTGEETQYF.

For this clone: Other nucleotide sequences from this sample produce the same CDR3. The chain carries TRBV7-9 and TRBJ2-2; perhaps TRBD2 as D (5 bases). Trimming left V 5 bases short and J 3 bases short, with 7 bases between. CDR3 length: 13 amino acids. CDR1 SEHNR and CDR2 FQNEAQ come from the germline V gene (reference sequence). The CDR3 nucleotides are TGTGCCAGCAGCCTCGGGGACACCGGGGAGCTGTTTTTT. It translates to CASSLGDTGELFF.

This clone was seen only once. CDR3 amino acids: CASSLRDSQNTGELFF. The CDR3, as DNA: TGTGCCAGCAGTCTTCGGGACAGCCAGAACACCGGGGAGCTGTTTTTT. This chain uses TRBV27 with TRBJ2-2; 7 nucleotides match TRBD1. The CDR3 spans 16 residues. Trimming removed 5 bases from V and 1 base from J; junction bases left unmatched: 7. CDR1 is MNHEY and CDR2 is SMNVEV in the germline V gene (reference sequence).

V is TRBV28 and J is TRBJ2-7; tentative D call: TRBD1 (6 bases). The CDR3 covers 15 residues. Germline assignment: CDR1 MDHEN and CDR2 SYDVKM. Deletions cut 6 bases from V and 3 bases from J, with 18 bases between. The CDR3 loop reads CASRGMVQGYYEQYF. The CDR3 nucleotides are TGTGCCAGCAGAGGTATGGTGCAGGGGTACTACGAGCAGTACTTC.

Remarks on this clone: Other DNA sequences within the sample encode an identical CDR3. This chain connects TRBV27 to TRBJ1-3, with D unclear. Germline V gene data show CDR1 as MNHEY and CDR2 as SMNVEV (reference sequence). V lost 3 bases to trimming and J lost 4 bases, with 7 bases between them. The CDR3 is made up of 13 amino acids. The CDR3 loop is CASSFNSGNTIYF. The CDR3 DNA sequence: TGTGCCAGCAGTTTCAACAGCGGAAACACCATATATTTT.

The V and J genes are TRBV7-9 and TRBJ2-1, with 11 nucleotides matching TRBD2. The length of the CDR3 is 19 residues. In germline, CDR1 is SEHNR, CDR2 FQNEAQ (reference sequence). J was trimmed by 7 bases and V by 5 bases; bases with no gene match: 19. This CDR3 reads CASSHRLVSGRAMGNEQFF. CDR3 nucleotides: TGTGCCAGCAGCCACCGACTCGTTAGCGGGAGGGCCATGGGGAATGAGCAGTTCTTC.

The chain joins TRBV11-1 to TRBJ2-1, with D hard to call. CDR3 length: 12 residues. Per germline, CDR1 SGHAT and CDR2 FQDESV (reference sequence). Trimming removed 11 bases at V and 4 bases at J, with 12 bases between. This CDR3 reads CASRFGYNEQFF. The CDR3 nucleotides are TGTGCCTCAAGGTTCGGTTACAATGAGCAGTTCTTC.

This chain joins TRBV7-9 and TRBJ2-4; 7 nucleotides agree with TRBD2. The CDR3 consists of 17 residues. With V trimmed by 4 bases and J by 8 bases, 17 bases remained unmatched. The germline gives CDR1 SEHNR, CDR2 FQNEAQ (reference sequence). CDR3 bases: TGTGCCAGCAGCTCCACAAGGGTAGCGGGTATAGGGGACATTCAGTACTTC. Translated: CASSSTRVAGIGDIQYF.

This clone was counted once. The chain has TRBV4-3 and TRBJ2-1; no definite D call. The V end was cut by 3 bases, the J end by 1 base, with 16 bases between. The CDR3 length is 17 residues. Germline CDR1 reads LGHNA; CDR2 reads YSLEER. This chain's CDR3 is CASSHYHYGESYNEQFF. In DNA, the CDR3 is TGCGCCAGCAGCCATTACCACTACGGCGAATCCTACAATGAGCAGTTCTTC.